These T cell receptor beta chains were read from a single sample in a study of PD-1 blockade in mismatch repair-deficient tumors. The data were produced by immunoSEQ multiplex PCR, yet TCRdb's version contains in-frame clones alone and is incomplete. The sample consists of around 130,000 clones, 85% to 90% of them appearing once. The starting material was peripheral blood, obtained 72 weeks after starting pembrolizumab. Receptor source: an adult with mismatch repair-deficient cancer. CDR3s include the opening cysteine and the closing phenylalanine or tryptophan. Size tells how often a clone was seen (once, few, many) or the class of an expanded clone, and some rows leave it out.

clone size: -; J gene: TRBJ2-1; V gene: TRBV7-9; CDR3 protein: CASSQTSLNDEQFF
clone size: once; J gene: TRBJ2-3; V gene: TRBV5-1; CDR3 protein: CASGGDTQYF
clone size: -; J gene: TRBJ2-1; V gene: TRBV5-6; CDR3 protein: CASSLSGSRNEQFF
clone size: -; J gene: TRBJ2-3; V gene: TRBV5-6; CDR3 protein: CASSLGDSLYTQYF
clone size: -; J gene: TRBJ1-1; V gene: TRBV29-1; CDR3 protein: CSVVLRTEAFF
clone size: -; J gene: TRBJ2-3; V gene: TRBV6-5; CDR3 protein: CAIRARVRDTQYF
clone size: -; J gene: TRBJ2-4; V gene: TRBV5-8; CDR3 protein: CASSPSDSLGIQYF
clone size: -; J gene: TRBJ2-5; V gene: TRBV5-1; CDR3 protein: CASSLTGRRQETQYF
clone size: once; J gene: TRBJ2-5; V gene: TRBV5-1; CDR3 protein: CASSEWSQRETQYF
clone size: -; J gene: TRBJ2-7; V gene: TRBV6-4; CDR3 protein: CASSDKDSKGFRPGEQYF
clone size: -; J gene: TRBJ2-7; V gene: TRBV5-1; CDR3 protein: CASSLQGRNEQYF
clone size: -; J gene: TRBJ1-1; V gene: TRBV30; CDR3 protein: CAWNLGGSTEAFF
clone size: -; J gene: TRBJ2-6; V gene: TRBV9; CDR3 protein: CASSGSTGANVLTF
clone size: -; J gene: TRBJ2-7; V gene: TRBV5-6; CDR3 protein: CASSRRQGGEQYF
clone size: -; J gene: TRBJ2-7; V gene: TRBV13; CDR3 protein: CASSSGTSYEQYF
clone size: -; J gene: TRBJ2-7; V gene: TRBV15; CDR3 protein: CATSRPSARSSYEQYF
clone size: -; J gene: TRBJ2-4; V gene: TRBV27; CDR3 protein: CASSLLNTGAQNIQYF
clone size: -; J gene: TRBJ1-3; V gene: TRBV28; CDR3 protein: CASSLTGQSSGNTIYF
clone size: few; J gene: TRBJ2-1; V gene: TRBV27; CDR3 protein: CASSWAGGSYNEQFF
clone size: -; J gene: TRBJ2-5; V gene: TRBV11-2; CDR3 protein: CASSFGQGVEYF
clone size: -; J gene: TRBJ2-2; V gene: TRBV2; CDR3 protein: CARGTVSNTGELFF
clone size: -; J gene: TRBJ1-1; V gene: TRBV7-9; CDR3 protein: CASMGPFGNTEAFF
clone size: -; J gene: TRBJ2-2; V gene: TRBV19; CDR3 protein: CATSQRTSSAGELFF
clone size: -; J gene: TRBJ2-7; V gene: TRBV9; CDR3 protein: CASSARSGTYEQYF
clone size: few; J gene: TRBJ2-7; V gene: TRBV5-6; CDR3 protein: CASSFSGRSKEQYF
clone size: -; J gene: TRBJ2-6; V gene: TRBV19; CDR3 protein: CASSIGPSGANVLTF
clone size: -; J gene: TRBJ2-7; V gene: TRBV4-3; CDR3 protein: CASSQGRQVSSYEQYF
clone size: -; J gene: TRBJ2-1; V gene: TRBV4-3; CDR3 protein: CASSQDLGLAANEQFF
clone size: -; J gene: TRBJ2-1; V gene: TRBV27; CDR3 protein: CASSLSIASGHNEQFF
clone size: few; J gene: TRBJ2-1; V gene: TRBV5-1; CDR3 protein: CASSLVVRGSNEQFF
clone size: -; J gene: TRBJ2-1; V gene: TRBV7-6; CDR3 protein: CASSSLAGIPNEQFF
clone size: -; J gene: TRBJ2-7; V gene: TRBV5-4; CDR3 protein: CASSLSSAYEQYF
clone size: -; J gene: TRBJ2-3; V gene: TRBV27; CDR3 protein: CASSLKAGGASDTQYF
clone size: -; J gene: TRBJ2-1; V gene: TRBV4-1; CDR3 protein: CASSQVSKMIAGANEQFF
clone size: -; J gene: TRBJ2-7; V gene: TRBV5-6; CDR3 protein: CASSLGRVYEQYF
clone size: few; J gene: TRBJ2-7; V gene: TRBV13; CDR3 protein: CASSLEGRDEQYF
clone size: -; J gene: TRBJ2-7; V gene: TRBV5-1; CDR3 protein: CASSLVPGVRYEQYF
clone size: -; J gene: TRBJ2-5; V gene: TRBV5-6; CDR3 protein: CASRQVQGTDYRETQYF
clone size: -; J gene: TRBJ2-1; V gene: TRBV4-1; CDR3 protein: CASSQGTSGRANEQFF
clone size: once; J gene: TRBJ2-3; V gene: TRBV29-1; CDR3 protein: CSAKYWILHEPGSTTDTQYF
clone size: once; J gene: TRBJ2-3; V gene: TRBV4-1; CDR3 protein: CASSQEGGLTSTDTQYF
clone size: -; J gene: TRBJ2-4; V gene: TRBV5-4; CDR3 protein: CASSFTGLNIQYF
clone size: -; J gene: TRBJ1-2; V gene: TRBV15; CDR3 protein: CATSRGSDQLSGYGYTF
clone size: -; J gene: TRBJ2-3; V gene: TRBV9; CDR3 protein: CASSLAGGTDTQYF
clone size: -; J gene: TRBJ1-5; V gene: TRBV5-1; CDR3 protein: CASSLDRLHQPQHF
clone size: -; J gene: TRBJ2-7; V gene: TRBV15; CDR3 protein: CATSRDLGHSEEYF
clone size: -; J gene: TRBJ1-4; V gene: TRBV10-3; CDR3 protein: CAISEGGGGEKLFF
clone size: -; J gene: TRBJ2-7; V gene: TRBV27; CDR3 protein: CATAQGVGNEQYF
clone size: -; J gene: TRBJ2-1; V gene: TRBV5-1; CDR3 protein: CASSLAGLAGNFYNEQFF
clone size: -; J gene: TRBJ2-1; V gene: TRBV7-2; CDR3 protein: CASSPSPFEQFF
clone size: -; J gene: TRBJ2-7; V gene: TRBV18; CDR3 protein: CASSPGTGPQYEQYF
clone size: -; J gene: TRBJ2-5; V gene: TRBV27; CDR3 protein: CASRQTGGAKTQYF
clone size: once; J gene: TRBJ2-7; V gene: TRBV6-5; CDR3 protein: CASSYGAAGEQYF
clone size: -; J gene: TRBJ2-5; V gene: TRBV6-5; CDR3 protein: CAREGRPTQETQYF
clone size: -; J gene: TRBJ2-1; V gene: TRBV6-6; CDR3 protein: CASEDESGEQFF